The present entry profiles one T cell receptor (beta chain) with its context. These data come from a study of low-dose radiotherapy and immunotherapy resistance in tumors. This CDR3 is 14 amino acids long. CDR1 and CDR2 from the germline V gene are KGHSH and LQKENI. Trimming at V came to 3 bases and at J to 7 bases, leaving 6 bases not matched to a gene. TRAV- and TRBV-specific primers, spanning alpha and beta chains, primed first-strand cDNA. TCR amplification ran 15 to 25 PCR cycles using constant-region and V-primer adapter primers. TCRdb recomputed calls from the reads with MiXCR, one row per CDR3 protein. This sample has 40,000 or so distinct CDR3 sequences, with approximately 26% found just once. Time point defined: after trial treatment. Described treatment: LDRT plus nivolumab, ipilimumab, low-dose cyclophosphamide and aspirin (RACIN trial).

The clonotype originates from a male donor with prostate cancer. V gene TRBV18 combines with J gene TRBJ2-1; 7 bases are a match to TRBD2. This specimen was PBMCs, taken after low-dose radiotherapy plus immunotherapy. The CDR3 spells CASSPAGVRNEQFF. Here the CDR3 DNA reads TGTGCCAGCTCACCCGCGGGGGTTCGGAATGAGCAGTTCTTC.